The TCR beta chain under discussion was sequenced for a study of response to subunit inactivated influenza vaccine (dated by TCRdb to between 2017 and 2018). With regard to the full study: The study used deep quantitative T cell receptor repertoire profiling to track responses to a trivalent subunit inactivated influenza vaccine. The study at large found these results: It was suggested by the authors that each seasonal influenza vaccination may recruit only a limited number of new T cells.

V and J are truncated by 0 bases and 7 bases respectively, leaving an intervening sequence of 11 bases. The germline V gene encodes CDR1 SGDLS and CDR2 YYNGEE. The CDR3 holds 14 amino acids from the cysteine to the phenylalanine. The sequence is cut down to CDR3 DNA, 42 bases in frame from base 1. This clonotype has more than one count but fewer than ten. Its target antigen remains unknown. No qualities accompany the bases; no much larger clone lies one base away. Library generation was performed with RT-PCR. TCRdb records Illumina HiSeq 2500 as the sequencer. TCRdb redid the processing of the public reads, applying fastp at Q25 and MiXCR, and retained in-frame beta chains. Each CDR3 protein gets just one entry, which takes the most common genes and DNA from the rows behind it. A total of 600,000 to 700,000 distinct CDR3 sequences appear in this sample, 14% of them only once. The ten biggest clones cover around 7.6% of the sample.

The receptor was isolated from a man aged 45 to 65 who received an inactivated influenza vaccine. Donor details come from another sample of the same person, matched by shared clones. This specimen consisted of PBMCs from blood, obtained 14 to 15 days before vaccination. The rearranged segments are TRBV9 and TRBJ2-1; the D call could be TRBD1 or TRBD2, with each sharing 5 bases. The CDR3 has the sequence CASSVVGGRNEQFF. In nucleotides, the sequence is TGTGCCAGCAGCGTAGTTGGGGGAAGGAATGAGCAGTTCTTC.